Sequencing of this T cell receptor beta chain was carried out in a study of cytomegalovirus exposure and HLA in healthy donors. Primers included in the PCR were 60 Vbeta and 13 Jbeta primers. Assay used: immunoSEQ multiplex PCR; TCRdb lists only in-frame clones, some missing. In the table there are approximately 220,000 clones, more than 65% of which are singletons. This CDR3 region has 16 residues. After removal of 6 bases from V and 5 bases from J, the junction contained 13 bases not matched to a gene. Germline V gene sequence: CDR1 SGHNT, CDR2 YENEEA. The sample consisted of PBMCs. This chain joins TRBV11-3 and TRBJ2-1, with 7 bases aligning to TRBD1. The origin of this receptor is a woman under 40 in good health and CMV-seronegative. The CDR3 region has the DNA TGTGCCAGCAGTCCCCCGTACAGGGGCCGCGACAATGAGCAGTTCTTC. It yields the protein CASSPPYRGRDNEQFF.